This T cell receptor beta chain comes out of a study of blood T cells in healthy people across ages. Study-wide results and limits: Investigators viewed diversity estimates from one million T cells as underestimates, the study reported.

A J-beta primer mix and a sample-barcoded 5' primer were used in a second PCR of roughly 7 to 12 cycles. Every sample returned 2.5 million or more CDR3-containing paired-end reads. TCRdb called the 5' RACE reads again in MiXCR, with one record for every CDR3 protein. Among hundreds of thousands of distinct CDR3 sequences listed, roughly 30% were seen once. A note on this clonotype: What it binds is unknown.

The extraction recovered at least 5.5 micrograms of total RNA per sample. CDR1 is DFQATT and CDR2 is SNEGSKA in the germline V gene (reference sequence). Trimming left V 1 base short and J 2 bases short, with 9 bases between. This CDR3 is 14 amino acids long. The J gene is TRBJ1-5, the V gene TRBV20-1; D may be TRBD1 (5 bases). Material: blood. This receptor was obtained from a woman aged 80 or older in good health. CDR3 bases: TGCAGTGCTAGAGCGTGGGGGGGCAATCAGCCCCAGCATTTT. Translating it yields CSARAWGGNQPQHF.